Below are 12 T cell receptor beta chains sequenced from a single sample in a study of metastatic and nonmetastatic thyroid tumors. TCRdb re-called the PCR reads with MiXCR. The repertoire holds tens of thousands of clones, with more than 15% as singletons. Until they underwent thyroid surgery, no patient had received any treatment. Sequencing was done on a sample of blood. All receptors come from a female donor with papillary thyroid cancer or a benign thyroid nodule (not recorded which). Some clones in this sample may be carry-over from other donors' samples.

This clone was found a few times. This may be a read error, as it is one base from a much larger clone. Other DNA sequences within the sample encode an identical CDR3. V and J are TRBV2 and TRBJ2-4; D unresolved. Trimming removed 5 bases from V and 8 bases from J, with 16 bases in between. The CDR3 runs 14 residues. Germline V lookup: CDR1 SNHLY, CDR2 FYNNEI. CDR3 in amino acids: CASSTASALYIQYF. As DNA, the CDR3 is TGTGCCAGCAGTACGGCATCGGCCTTATACATTCAGTACTTC. Supplemented by reference TRBV2 and TRBJ2-4, the full variable domain reads EPEVTQTPSHQVTQMGQEVILRCVPISNHLYFYWYRQILGQKVEFLVSFYNNEISEKSEIFDDQFSVERPDGSNFTLKIRSTKLEDSAMYFCASSTASALYIQYFGAGTRLSVL.

This clone appeared many times. The CDR3 nucleotides read TGTGCCAGCAGCTTGGGTGGGACTAGCGCGTCCTACGAGCAGTACTTC. Translation gives CASSLGGTSASYEQYF. The chain combines TRBV5-5 with TRBJ2-7; 10 bases fit TRBD2. The CDR3 length is 16 residues. V shed 0 bases, J shed 1 base, and the junction held 4 bases outside the gene matches. Germline CDR1 reads SGHKS; CDR2 reads YYEKEE (reference sequence).

This clone has a handful of counts. Since a much larger clone is just one base distant, this may be a read error. The chain uses TRBV2 and TRBJ2-1; TRBD1 is a possible D gene (5 bases). Trimming removed 6 bases from V and 7 bases from J, with 13 bases in between. CDR3 size: 13 residues. The germline gives CDR1 SNHLY, CDR2 FYNNEI. Written as DNA, the CDR3 is TGTGCCAGCAGAGCCGGACACGGGAATGAGCAGTTCTTC. This gives the protein CASRAGHGNEQFF. Complete variable domain (other parts from reference TRBV2 and TRBJ2-1): EPEVTQTPSHQVTQMGQEVILRCVPISNHLYFYWYRQILGQKVEFLVSFYNNEISEKSEIFDDQFSVERPDGSNFTLKIRSTKLEDSAMYFCASRAGHGNEQFFGPGTRLTVL.

This clone was counted at least ten times. The missing conserved phenylalanine or tryptophan at the end of this CDR3 makes a read error likely. V and J are TRBV10-1 and TRBJ2-7, with D uncertain. Germline values: CDR1 WNHNN, CDR2 SYGVQD (reference sequence). V was pared by 0 bases and J by 9 bases, with 12 bases between. This CDR3 is built from 13 residues. CDR3 nucleotides: TGCGCCAGCAGTGAGTCGAGTCAGATTGCGCAGTACCTC. Translated: CASSESSQIAQYL.

This clone was recorded at least ten times. An end of the junction differs from the germline gene, which may be a read error. The chain uses TRBV2 and TRBJ2-5, with D perhaps matching TRBD1 (6 bases). This CDR3 region has 14 residues. Germline V gene data show CDR1 as SNHLY and CDR2 as FYNNEI. CDR3 residues: CASSEDRAQVTQYF. The CDR3 region has the DNA TGTGCCAGCAGTGAGGACAGAGCGCAAGTGACCCAGTACTTC. Looking up the rest from reference TRBV2 and TRBJ2-5 gives the full variable domain: EPEVTQTPSHQVTQMGQEVILRCVPISNHLYFYWYRQILGQKVEFLVSFYNNEISEKSEIFDDQFSVERPDGSNFTLKIRSTKLEDSAMYFCASSEDRAQVTQYFGPGTRLLVL.

The table lists this clone with many counts. V gene TRBV6-1 combines with J gene TRBJ2-7; 11 bases align to TRBD1. V trimming: 6 bases; J trimming: 0 bases; junction bases outside the gene matches: 7. The CDR3 has 16 amino acids. Germline V gene sequence: CDR1 MNHNS, CDR2 SASEGT. CDR3 sequence: CASRGGQGAASYEQYF. The CDR3 DNA follows: TGTGCCAGCAGGGGAGGACAGGGGGCGGCCTCCTACGAGCAGTACTTC.

This clone was detected many times. J is TRBJ2-6 and V is TRBV29-1; no clear D gene. This CDR3 comprises 14 residues. The germline CDR1 and CDR2 sequences are SQVTM and ANQGSEA. V lost 5 bases and J lost 0, with 8 bases in between. CDR3 sequence: CSVRRTSGANVLTF. CDR3 DNA: TGCAGCGTTCGACGAACCTCTGGGGCCAACGTCCTGACTTTC. The variable domain in full, completed from reference TRBV29-1 and TRBJ2-6, reads SAVISQKPSRDICQRGTSLTIQCQVDSQVTMMFWYRQQPGQSLTLIATANQGSEATYESGFVIDKFPISRPNLTFSTLTVSNMSPEDSSIYLCSVRRTSGANVLTFGAGSRLTVL.

This clone was detected ten times or more. The chain has TRBV28 and TRBJ2-7; D is unclear. Germline loops: CDR1 MDHEN, CDR2 SYDVKM. The length of the CDR3 is 14 residues. Between the trimmed V and J ends, which lost 4 bases and 3 bases, there was a span of 13 bases. The CDR3 bases are TGTGCCAGCAGTTCGACCATCAGGTACTACGAGCAGTACTTC. This translates into CASSSTIRYYEQYF. The full variable domain, its missing parts supplied by reference TRBV28 and TRBJ2-7, is DVKVTQSSRYLVKRTGEKVFLECVQDMDHENMFWYRQDPGLGLRLIYFSYDVKMKEKGDIPEGYSVSREKKERFSLILESASTNQTSMYLCASSSTIRYYEQYFGPGTRLTVT.

On this clone: A much bigger clone sits one base away, suggesting this may be a read error. This chain uses TRBV7-9 with TRBJ1-4; 8 bases align to TRBD1. J was trimmed by 2 bases and V by 5 bases; bases with no gene match: 10. The CDR3 consists of 17 residues. Germline values: CDR1 SEHNR, CDR2 FQNEAQ (reference sequence). The CDR3 DNA is TGTGCCAGCAGCCTCACTCCCCCAGGGGGCACTAATGAAAAACTGTTTTTT. This gives the protein CASSLTPPGGTNEKLFF.

This clone has ten or more counts. The chain couples TRBV3-2 to TRBJ2-3; TRBD2 reflects the table's D call only, with no check against the DNA. TRBV3-2 is a known pseudogene. The CDR3 is 17 amino acids. CDR3 sequence (DNA): TGTGCCAGCAGACGCTCCGGGACTAGCGGGATCTCAGATACGCAGTATTTT. This encodes CASRRSGTSGISDTQYF.

This clone was seen repeatedly, ten times or more. The chain couples TRBV4-1 to TRBJ2-3, with 7 bases lining up with TRBD2. The CDR3 has 16 residues. V shed 3 bases and J 3 bases; nucleotides not matched to a gene: 9. Germline V gene lookup returns CDR1 MGHRA and CDR2 YSYEKL. CDR3 region: CASSQTRGGRTDTQYF. CDR3 DNA: TGCGCCAGCAGCCAGACCCGGGGCGGGAGAACAGATACGCAGTATTTT.

Ten or more counts support this clone. This chain links TRBV14 with TRBJ2-1; no definite D call. The CDR3 is made up of 13 amino acids. The V gene lost 4 bases and the J gene lost 8 bases, with 12 bases spanning the gap. In germline, CDR1 is SGHDN, CDR2 FVKESK. The CDR3 loop is CASSPRIVDEQFF. The CDR3 DNA reads as TGTGCCAGCAGCCCACGTATAGTGGATGAGCAGTTCTTC.